These T cell receptor beta chains were read from a single sample in a study of Graves' ophthalmopathy and Graves' hyperthyroidism. TCRdb re-called the multiplex PCR reads through MiXCR, storing one row per CDR3 protein. Seen here are about 740,000 distinct CDR3 sequences, roughly 41% observed once, and the top ten hold approximately 46%. The source material was peripheral blood. Receptor source: an adult man with Graves' ophthalmopathy. Both conserved end residues are part of each CDR3. A D gene is named only where the DNA matches it firmly.

>-|TRBJ2-2|TRBV9
CASSTQWGTGELFF
>TRBD2|TRBJ2-2|TRBV7-1
CASSSGLAGIGELFF
>-|TRBJ2-7|TRBV7-2
CASSLALFSYEQYF
>-|TRBJ2-7|TRBV9
CASSVDQGPGREQYF
>-|TRBJ1-2|TRBV20-1
CSARDVQGTNYGYTF
>-|TRBJ2-7|TRBV7-9
CASSQGRPEQYF
>-|TRBJ1-1|TRBV12-3/TRBV12-4
CASSLAGGEAFF
>-|TRBJ2-5|TRBV2
CASLTEYQETQYF
>-|TRBJ2-7|TRBV7-9
CASSPGLASNYKQYF
>-|TRBJ2-5|TRBV7-3
CASSQVDDAGQETQYF
>-|TRBJ2-5|TRBV6-6
CASRQRGTQYF
>TRBD2|TRBJ2-5|TRBV7-9
CASSSSGGEETQYF
>-|TRBJ1-5|TRBV12-3/TRBV12-4
CASSFRRRGTYSNQPQHF
>-|TRBJ2-5|TRBV20-1
CSAEGLSTDTQYF
>-|TRBJ1-1|TRBV10-3
CATTSMAGGENTEAFF
>-|TRBJ2-6|TRBV19
CASSATPQGYGANVLTF
>-|TRBJ1-1|TRBV5-1
CASRKDTANTEAFF
>-|TRBJ1-1|TRBV24-1
CAWSARRDTEAFF
>-|TRBJ1-5|TRBV19
CASSPPLGGSQPQHF
>-|TRBJ1-4|TRBV7-9
CASSLVAGAEKLFF
>-|TRBJ1-3|TRBV25-1
CASSDSASGSTIYF
>TRBD1|TRBJ2-5|TRBV11-1
CASSPQGQGAWETQYF
>TRBD2|TRBJ2-2|TRBV19
CASKKREGTGELFF
>-|TRBJ2-2|TRBV25-1
CARRGTNTGELFF
>-|TRBJ2-5|TRBV20-1
CSGLRGETQYF